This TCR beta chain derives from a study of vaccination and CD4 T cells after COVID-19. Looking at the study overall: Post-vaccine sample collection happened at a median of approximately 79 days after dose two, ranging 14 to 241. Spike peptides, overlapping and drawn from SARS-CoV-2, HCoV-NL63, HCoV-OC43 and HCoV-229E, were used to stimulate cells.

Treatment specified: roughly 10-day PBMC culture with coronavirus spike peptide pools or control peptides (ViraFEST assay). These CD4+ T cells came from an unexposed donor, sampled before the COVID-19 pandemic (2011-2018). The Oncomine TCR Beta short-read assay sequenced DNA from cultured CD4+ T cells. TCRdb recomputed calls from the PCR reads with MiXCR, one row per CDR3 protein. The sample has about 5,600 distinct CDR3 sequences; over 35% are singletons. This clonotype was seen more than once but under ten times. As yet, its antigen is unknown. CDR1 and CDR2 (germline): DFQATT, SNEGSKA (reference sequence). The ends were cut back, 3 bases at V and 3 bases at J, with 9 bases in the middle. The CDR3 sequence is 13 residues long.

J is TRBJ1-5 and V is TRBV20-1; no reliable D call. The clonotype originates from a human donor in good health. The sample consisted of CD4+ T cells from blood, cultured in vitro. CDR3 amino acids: CSASLGYNQPQHF. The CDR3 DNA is TGCAGTGCTAGCTTGGGGTACAATCAGCCCCAGCATTTT.